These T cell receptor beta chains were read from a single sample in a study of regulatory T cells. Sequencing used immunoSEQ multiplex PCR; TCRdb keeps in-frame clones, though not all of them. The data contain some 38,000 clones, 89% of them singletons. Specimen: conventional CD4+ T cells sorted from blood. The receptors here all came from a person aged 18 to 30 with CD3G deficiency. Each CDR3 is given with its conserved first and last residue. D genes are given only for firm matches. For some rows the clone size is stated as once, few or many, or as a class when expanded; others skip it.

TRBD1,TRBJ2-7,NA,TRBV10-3,CAISATGIEQYF,TGTGCCATCAGCGCGACAGGGATCGAGCAGTACTTC
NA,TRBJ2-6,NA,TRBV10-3,CAISEGGFGANVLTF,TGTGCCATCAGTGAAGGAGGGTTCGGGGCCAACGTCCTGACTTTC
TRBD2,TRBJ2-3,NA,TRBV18,CASSPRRDYYTDTQYF,TGTGCCAGCTCACCACGACGGGACTATTACACAGATACGCAGTATTTT
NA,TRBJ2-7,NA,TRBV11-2,CASSLDSGLRYEQYF,TGTGCCAGCAGCTTAGATTCGGGACTCAGATACGAGCAGTACTTC
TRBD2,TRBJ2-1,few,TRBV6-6,CASRAVAGGDNEQFF,TGTGCCAGCAGGGCCGTAGCGGGGGGGGACAATGAGCAGTTCTTC
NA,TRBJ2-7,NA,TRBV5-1,CASSFRDPRDEQYF,TGCGCCAGCAGCTTCCGGGACCCCCGGGACGAGCAGTACTTC
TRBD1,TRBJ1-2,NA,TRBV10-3,CAISEWTGGIYTF,TGTGCCATCAGTGAGTGGACAGGGGGCATCTACACCTTC
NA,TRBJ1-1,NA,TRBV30,CAWAGHRNTEAFF,TGTGCCTGGGCGGGACACCGGAACACTGAAGCTTTCTTT
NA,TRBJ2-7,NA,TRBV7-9,CASSLETLGAYEQYF,TGTGCCAGCAGCTTAGAGACACTGGGGGCCTACGAGCAGTACTTC
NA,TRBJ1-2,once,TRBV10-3,CAISPGGSNYGYTF,TGTGCCATCAGCCCGGGGGGTAGCAACTATGGCTACACCTTC
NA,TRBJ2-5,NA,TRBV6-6,CASSYYGKETQYF,TGTGCCAGCAGTTACTACGGCAAAGAGACCCAGTACTTC
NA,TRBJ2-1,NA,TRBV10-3,CAISESGQVYNEQFF,TGTGCCATCAGTGAGTCTGGGCAGGTCTACAATGAGCAGTTCTTC
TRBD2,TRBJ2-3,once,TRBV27,CASSRRLAGAQDTQYF,TGTGCCAGCAGCCGGAGATTAGCGGGAGCCCAAGATACGCAGTATTTT
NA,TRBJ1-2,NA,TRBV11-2,CASSLVGQGGGYTF,TGTGCCAGCAGCTTAGTTGGGCAGGGCGGCGGCTACACCTTC
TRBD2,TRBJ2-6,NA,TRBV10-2,CASSESKAGVTSGANVLTF,TGCGCCAGCAGTGAGTCGAAAGCGGGAGTAACGTCTGGGGCCAACGTCCTGACTTTC
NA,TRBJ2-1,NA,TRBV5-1,CASSLAAGLHNEQFF,TGCGCCAGCAGCTTGGCCGCGGGCCTCCACAATGAGCAGTTCTTC
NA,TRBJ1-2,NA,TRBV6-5,CASSYNRAGNYGYTF,TGTGCCAGCAGTTATAACCGCGCAGGGAACTATGGCTACACCTTC
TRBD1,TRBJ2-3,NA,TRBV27,CASSRQGAGTDTQYF,TGTGCCAGCAGCCGACAGGGGGCGGGGACAGATACGCAGTATTTT
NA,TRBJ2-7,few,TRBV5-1,CASSLDDYHEQYF,TGCGCCAGCAGCTTGGACGACTACCACGAGCAGTACTTC
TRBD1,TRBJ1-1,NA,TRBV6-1,CASRIRGQGTEAFF,TGTGCCAGCAGGATCAGGGGGCAAGGGACTGAAGCTTTCTTT
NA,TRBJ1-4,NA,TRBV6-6,CASSYSSGEKLFF,TGTGCCAGCAGTTACTCGTCGGGTGAAAAACTGTTTTTT
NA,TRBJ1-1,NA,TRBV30,CAWNRGTEAFF,TGTGCCTGGAATCGGGGCACTGAAGCTTTCTTT